One and the same sample provided the 2 T cell receptor beta chains below, sequenced in a study of blood T cell repertoires in COVID-19. Sequenced by immunoSEQ multiplex PCR; TCRdb stores in-frame clones only, minus some. The table includes about 270,000 clones, around nine tenths detected once. The sequencing sample was made of peripheral blood. The receptors here all came from a man aged 40-55 years who had recovered from COVID-19.

In DNA form, the CDR3 reads TGTGCCAGCAGCCATTCCGGGACAGGGCAATACGAGCAGTACTTC. It is translated as CASSHSGTGQYEQYF. The chain has TRBV7-2 and TRBJ2-7; the match to TRBD1 covers 9 bases. The CDR3 contains 15 residues. Germline trimming cut 5 bases from V and 4 bases from J; bases unmatched to any gene: 9. CDR1 is SGHTA, CDR2 FQGNSA, per germline.

V is TRBV15 and J is TRBJ2-7; 7 nucleotides match TRBD1. Losses at the gene ends were 3 bases for V and 0 bases for J; bases not matched to a gene: 2. The length of the CDR3 is 14 residues. Germline loops: CDR1 LNHNV, CDR2 YYDKDF (reference sequence). Written as DNA, the CDR3 is TGTGCCACCAGCAGCGGGACAGCCTCCTACGAGCAGTACTTC. This gives the protein CATSSGTASYEQYF.